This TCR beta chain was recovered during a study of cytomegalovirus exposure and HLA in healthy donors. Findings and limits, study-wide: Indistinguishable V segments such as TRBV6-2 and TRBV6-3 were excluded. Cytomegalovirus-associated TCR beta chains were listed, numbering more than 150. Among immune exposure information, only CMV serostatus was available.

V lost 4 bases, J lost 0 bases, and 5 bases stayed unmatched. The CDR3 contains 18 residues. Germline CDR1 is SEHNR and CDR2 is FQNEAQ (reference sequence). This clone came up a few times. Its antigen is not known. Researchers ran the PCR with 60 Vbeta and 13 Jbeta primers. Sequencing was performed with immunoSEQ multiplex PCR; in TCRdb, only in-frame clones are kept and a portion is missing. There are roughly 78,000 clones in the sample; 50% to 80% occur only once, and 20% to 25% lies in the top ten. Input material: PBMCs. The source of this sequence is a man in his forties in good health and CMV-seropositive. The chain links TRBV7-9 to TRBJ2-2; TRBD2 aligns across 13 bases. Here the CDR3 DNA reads TGTGCCAGCAGCTCCCGACTAGCGGGGGGCTCGAACACCGGGGAGCTGTTTTTT. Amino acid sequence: CASSSRLAGGSNTGELFF.